Sequencing of this TCR beta chain was carried out in a study of T cells in localized non-small cell lung cancer. Some clones are missing from TCRdb's copy, which holds only in-frame ones; the method was immunoSEQ multiplex PCR. The table has some 29,000 clones, 87% seen once; the top ten hold 6.5% to 8%. The germline V gene encodes CDR1 SGHTA and CDR2 FQGNSA. Trimming removed 5 bases from V and 1 base from J, with 6 bases in between. The CDR3 is 13 amino acids. This specimen consisted of peripheral blood, obtained before any cancer treatment. The chain has TRBV7-2 and TRBJ2-1; D unresolved. This sequence was found in a male donor older than 55 with stage I lung adenocarcinoma. Written as DNA, the CDR3 is TGTGCCAGCAGCCCCGGGTCCTACAATGAGCAGTTCTTC. The encoded protein is CASSPGSYNEQFF. Based on the CDR3 plus reference TRBV7-2 and TRBJ2-1, the full variable domain is GAGVSQSPSNKVTEKGKDVELRCDPISGHTALYWYRQSLGQGLEFLIYFQGNSAPDKSGLPSDRFSAERTGGSVSTLTIQRTQQEDSAVYLCASSPGSYNEQFFGPGTRLTVL.